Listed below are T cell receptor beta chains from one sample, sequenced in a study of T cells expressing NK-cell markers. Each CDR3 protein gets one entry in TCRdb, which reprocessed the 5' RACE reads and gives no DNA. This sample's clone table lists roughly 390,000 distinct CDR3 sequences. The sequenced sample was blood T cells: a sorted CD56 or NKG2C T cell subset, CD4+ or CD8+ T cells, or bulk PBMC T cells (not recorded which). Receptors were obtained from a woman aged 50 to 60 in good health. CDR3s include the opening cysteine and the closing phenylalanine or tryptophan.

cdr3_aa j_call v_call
CASTKQGLSNYGYTF TRBJ1-2 TRBV9
CASSQPGPAYEQYF TRBJ2-7 TRBV4-1
CASSYGPPAGGSTDTQYF TRBJ2-3 TRBV6-5
CASSKQGQSYNEQFF TRBJ2-1 TRBV7-3
CASSLPRQGENTGELFF TRBJ2-2 TRBV4-1
CAIRRLAERTDTQYF TRBJ2-3 TRBV10-3
CASSPWVAVNTDTQYFPDTQYF TRBJ2-3 TRBV12-3/TRBV12-4
CSAKGSQTNEKLFF TRBJ1-4 TRBV20-1
CASSLDSGSGETQYF TRBJ2-5 TRBV11-2
CASSQVVRKSNQPQHF TRBJ1-5 TRBV4-1
CASSSLSGGEKLFF TRBJ1-4 TRBV6-5
CASSLAQGTFNQPQHF TRBJ1-5 TRBV12-3/TRBV12-4
CSASPLAGVYEQYF TRBJ2-7 TRBV20-1
CASSAGTGGGSTEAFF TRBJ1-1 TRBV18
CSARMVFAAGANYGYTF TRBJ1-2 TRBV20-1
CASMGSRVESTDTQYF TRBJ2-3 TRBV28
CASSLTRQGEQFF TRBJ2-1 TRBV27
CAISDSRVAGDDEQFF TRBJ2-1 TRBV10-3
CATSRSGGYTF TRBJ1-2 TRBV25-1
CASSYAANQGGYTF TRBJ1-2 TRBV6-2/TRBV6-3
CASSFRTGGSNEAFF TRBJ1-1 TRBV14
CASSSRGAFYGYTF TRBJ1-2 TRBV12-3/TRBV12-4
CASSDGSRVGTEAFF TRBJ1-1 TRBV25-1
CASSRPPGPRGPEAFF TRBJ1-1 TRBV9
CASSVEIGGEQYF TRBJ2-7 TRBV5-1
CASRQGAYEQYF TRBJ2-7 TRBV6-6
CASSQVSGANTEAFF TRBJ1-1 TRBV4-1
CSVGQGAGELFF TRBJ2-2 TRBV29-1
CASSQVASYNEQFF TRBJ2-1 TRBV4-1
CASSLRVGGLQETQYF TRBJ2-5 TRBV7-9
CATSAGGGSYEQYF TRBJ2-7 TRBV24-1
CASSNQLAGAGSGELFF TRBJ2-2 TRBV7-8
CASSLMSPGPLSYNEQFF TRBJ2-1 TRBV12-3/TRBV12-4
CASSFGLRDRRENIQYF TRBJ2-4 TRBV12-3/TRBV12-4
CASNRGSETQYF TRBJ2-5 TRBV12-3/TRBV12-4
CSARDGGQGAPEAFF TRBJ1-1 TRBV20-1
CASRQDYSNQPQHF TRBJ1-5 TRBV15
CASSLATGEGQPQHF TRBJ1-5 TRBV7-6
CATSDFTSGIDNEQFF TRBJ2-1 TRBV24-1
CASSLAPGTGAYQETQYF TRBJ2-5 TRBV5-1
CASSAQPLRGTSTDTQYF TRBJ2-3 TRBV5-1
CASSYLKPYEAFF TRBJ1-1 TRBV6-6
CASSSPAVAGGRVLHEQFF TRBJ2-1 TRBV28
CASSPRQIQETQYF TRBJ2-5 TRBV18
CAIKSRGKYSGELFF TRBJ2-2 TRBV10-3
CASTDRVSGYTF TRBJ1-2 TRBV6-6
CASNLRFPTDTQYF TRBJ2-3 TRBV19
CASRAQLDGGSYNEQFF TRBJ2-1 TRBV10-1
CASSHTGQDIHTEAFF TRBJ1-1 TRBV12-3/TRBV12-4
CASSPKGTSGPGAYNEQFF TRBJ2-1 TRBV3-1
CASRSGRSTGELFF TRBJ2-2 TRBV7-2
CASSLAHRNSGNTIYF TRBJ1-3 TRBV5-1
CASSSINWKAGDEQFF TRBJ2-1 TRBV11-1
CASSVDGGELFF TRBJ2-2 TRBV9
CASSQDRNQPQHF TRBJ1-5 TRBV12-3/TRBV12-4